A single sample is the source of the 25 T cell receptor beta chains below, sequenced in a study of blood T cell repertoires in COVID-19. Clones were sequenced by immunoSEQ multiplex PCR, and TCRdb holds only the in-frame ones, with some missing. This sample has roughly 200,000 clones, with about nine tenths found just once. Sequencing was performed on peripheral blood. These receptors all come from a woman aged 25 to 39 with acute or convalescent COVID-19.

On this clone: Other DNA sequences of this sample code for an identical CDR3. The CDR3 here is CASSIGRAGEQYF. Here the CDR3 DNA reads TGTGCCAGTAGTATAGGAAGGGCGGGAGAGCAGTACTTC. This sequence joins TRBV19 and TRBJ2-7; D is perhaps TRBD2 (6 bases). Germline values: CDR1 LNHDA, CDR2 SQIVND (reference sequence). The CDR3 loop spans 13 amino acids. V lost 1 base and J lost 7, with 11 bases in between.

The rearrangement uses TRBV30 and TRBJ2-1, with D tentatively TRBD2 (6 bases). There are 14 residues in the CDR3. V dropped 0 bases and J dropped 5 bases, with 11 bases sitting between them. The V gene's germline CDR1 is GTSNPN and CDR2 SVGIG (reference sequence). The chain's CDR3 is CAWSVRGLNNEQFF. In nucleotides, the CDR3 is TGTGCCTGGAGTGTACGGGGACTGAACAATGAGCAGTTCTTC.

The rearrangement joins TRBV20-1 to TRBJ2-7; 8 bases map to TRBD1. The CDR3 length is 13 residues. Germline-derived CDR1 and CDR2 are DFQATT and SNEGSKA (reference sequence). V shed 3 bases and J 1 base; nucleotides not matched to a gene: 2. CDR3 DNA: TGCAGTGCTAGTTACAGGGGGTCCTACGAGCAGTACTTC. Translated, it gives CSASYRGSYEQYF.

J is TRBJ2-7 and V is TRBV27, with 7 positions matching TRBD1. Trimming removed 5 bases from V and 2 bases from J; junction bases left unmatched: 0. This CDR3 contains 12 residues. CDR1 MNHEY and CDR2 SMNVEV come from the germline V gene (reference sequence). In DNA form, the CDR3 reads TGTGCCAGCAGTCAGGGGGCCTACGAGCAGTACTTC. Amino acid sequence: CASSQGAYEQYF.

The chain recombines TRBV7-8 with TRBJ2-5; D possibly corresponds to TRBD1 (5 bases). CDR1 and CDR2 (germline): SGHVS, FQNEAQ. The CDR3 is made up of 14 amino acids. V was pared by 3 bases and J by 4 bases, with 12 bases between. CDR3 protein: CASSFRAQGETQYF. CDR3 DNA: TGTGCCAGCAGCTTCCGGGCCCAGGGAGAGACCCAGTACTTC.

The J gene is TRBJ2-5, the V gene TRBV5-1; 7 bases line up with TRBD1. Germline V CDR1 and CDR2: SGHRS, YFSETQ. The J segment lost 5 bases and the V segment lost 0 bases, leaving 7 bases of the junction unmatched. The CDR3 contains 15 residues. CDR3: CASSLDGTALETQYF. DNA for the CDR3: TGCGCCAGCAGCTTGGATGGGACAGCCCTGGAGACCCAGTACTTC.

V and J are TRBV9 and TRBJ2-3, with 8 bases lining up with TRBD2. After removal of 3 bases from V and 3 bases from J, the junction contained 18 bases not matched to a gene. The CDR3 runs to 19 residues. Germline V lookup: CDR1 SGDLS, CDR2 YYNGEE. DNA for the CDR3: TGTGCCAGCAGCGCGCCGCCGGGGCTAGCGGGCCAATCTACAGATACGCAGTATTTT. It yields the protein CASSAPPGLAGQSTDTQYF.

In DNA, the CDR3 is TGTGCCAGCAGTTTAGCGGGAGGGCACGAGCAGTACTTC. This translates into CASSLAGGHEQYF. The rearrangement uses TRBV2 and TRBJ2-7; TRBD2 matches at 11 bases. In germline, CDR1 is SNHLY, CDR2 FYNNEI. The CDR3 length is 13 residues. V lost 5 bases, J lost 5 bases, and 2 bases stayed unmatched. The full variable domain, completed using reference TRBV2 and TRBJ2-7, is EPEVTQTPSHQVTQMGQEVILRCVPISNHLYFYWYRQILGQKVEFLVSFYNNEISEKSEIFDDQFSVERPDGSNFTLKIRSTKLEDSAMYFCASSLAGGHEQYFGPGTRLTVT.

The chain links TRBV12-3 or TRBV12-4 to TRBJ2-7, with 8 bases matching TRBD1. This CDR3 contains 12 residues. With 3 bases clipped from V and 11 bases from J, the junction kept 6 bases outside the gene matches. The CDR3 DNA reads TGTGCCAGCAGTTTCAACCAGGGGGCAAAGTACTTC. Amino acid sequence: CASSFNQGAKYF.

The J gene is TRBJ1-5, the V gene TRBV28; perhaps TRBD1 as D (5 bases). Trimming took off 5 bases at V and 8 bases at J, with 16 bases between the two ends. CDR1 MDHEN and CDR2 SYDVKM come from the germline V gene. The CDR3 extends over 14 amino acids. For the CDR3, the DNA is TGTGCCAGCAGTCTCGGGGGAGAACCGGAGCCCCAGCATTTT. Residues: CASSLGGEPEPQHF.

V is TRBV24-1 and J is TRBJ2-7, with TRBD1 matching 10 bases. The germline gives CDR1 KGHDR, CDR2 SFDVKD. After removal of 4 bases from V and 2 bases from J, the junction contained 4 bases not matched to a gene. The CDR3 is 15 amino acids. CDR3 sequence (DNA): TGTGCCACCAGTGAGACCGGGACAGGGGCCTACGAGCAGTACTTC. Translating it yields CATSETGTGAYEQYF.

This sequence joins TRBV11-2 and TRBJ2-2, with D perhaps matching TRBD2 (7 bases). The ends were cut back, 5 bases at V and 3 bases at J, with 19 bases in the middle. The CDR3 loop spans 17 amino acids. From germline, CDR1 is SGHAT and CDR2 FQNNGV. The CDR3 region has the DNA TGTGCCAGCAGCCCGGGGTGGGCGGGGGCTGACACCGGGGAGCTGTTTTTT. It translates to CASSPGWAGADTGELFF.

Only one count was recorded for this clone. The chain has TRBV5-1 and TRBJ2-3; D remains unclear. This CDR3 has 11 amino acids. Germline assignment: CDR1 SGHRS and CDR2 YFSETQ. V lost 4 bases, J lost 7 bases, and 7 bases lay in between. Written as DNA, the CDR3 is TGCGCCAGCAGCCATAGTAATACGCAGTATTTT. Protein: CASSHSNTQYF.

This sequence joins TRBV11-3 and TRBJ2-6; tentatively, D is TRBD1 (5 bases). The V and J ends lost 5 bases and 2 bases respectively, with 13 bases between them. Germline V CDR1 and CDR2: SGHNT, YENEEA. CDR3 length equals 16 residues. The CDR3 spells CASSPSLRAGANVLTF. DNA of the CDR3: TGTGCCAGCAGCCCAAGCCTCAGGGCTGGGGCCAACGTCCTGACTTTC.

The V call is TRBV7-8, the J call TRBJ2-1; 8 nucleotides align to TRBD1. After removal of 5 bases from V and 8 bases from J, the junction contained 8 bases not matched to a gene. The germline gives CDR1 SGHVS, CDR2 FQNEAQ. This CDR3 is built from 14 residues. CDR3 nucleotide sequence: TGTGCCAGCAGCAGGACAGGGATCGTTTATGAGCAGTTCTTC. This codes for CASSRTGIVYEQFF.

This chain connects TRBV5-1 to TRBJ2-1; 8 bases align to TRBD1. Germline lookup yields CDR1 SGHRS and CDR2 YFSETQ. The CDR3 runs to 15 residues. The trim removed 3 bases at V and 0 bases at J, leaving 2 bases unmatched. This chain's CDR3 is CASSSGGNSYNEQFF. As DNA, the CDR3 is TGCGCCAGCAGCTCAGGGGGCAACTCCTACAATGAGCAGTTCTTC.

The chain has TRBV4-2 and TRBJ2-1; 11 bases match TRBD2. Germline assignment: CDR1 LGHNA and CDR2 YNFKEQ. Trimming cost V 2 bases and J 6 bases; bases outside gene matches: 6. CDR3 length equals 16 residues. DNA of the CDR3: TGTGCCAGCAGCCAACCCGGGACTAGCGGTTCCAATGAGCAGTTCTTC. Residues: CASSQPGTSGSNEQFF.

The rearrangement uses TRBV27 and TRBJ1-4; D unresolved. Germline CDR1 reads MNHEY; CDR2 reads SMNVEV (reference sequence). V dropped 2 bases and J dropped 10 bases, with 5 bases sitting between them. The length of the CDR3 is 11 residues. CDR3: CASSLRGKLFF. Here the CDR3 DNA reads TGTGCCAGCAGTTTACGAGGAAAACTGTTTTTT.

This clone appeared once. The chain recombines TRBV19 with TRBJ2-7, with no clear D. The V gene lost 0 bases and the J gene lost 2 bases, with 5 bases spanning the gap. This CDR3 has 13 amino acids. Looked up from germline, CDR1 is LNHDA and CDR2 is SQIVND (reference sequence). This chain's CDR3 is CASSIEAPYEQYF. The CDR3, as DNA: TGTGCCAGTAGTATAGAGGCCCCCTACGAGCAGTACTTC.

The chain employs TRBV9 and TRBJ2-3, with D perhaps TRBD2 (5 bases). This CDR3 is 15 amino acids long. CDR1 SGDLS and CDR2 YYNGEE come from the germline V gene. Trimming cost V 1 base and J 4 bases, with 13 bases left between them. Here the CDR3 DNA reads TGTGCCAGCAGCGTAAACCCTGGGAGCTCAGATACGCAGTATTTT. Its translation: CASSVNPGSSDTQYF.

The chain uses TRBV27 and TRBJ2-1; 10 nucleotides agree with TRBD2. Germline V lookup: CDR1 MNHEY, CDR2 SMNVEV (reference sequence). V trimming: 4 bases; J trimming: 5 bases; junction bases outside the gene matches: 5. CDR3 length equals 15 residues. The CDR3 reads CASSWAAGGDNEQFF. The CDR3, as DNA: TGTGCCAGCAGTTGGGCAGCGGGAGGGGACAATGAGCAGTTCTTC.

The chain recombines TRBV19 with TRBJ2-7; 11 bases agree with TRBD1. V lost 4 bases and J lost 4; bases outside the gene matches: 6. Germline V CDR1 and CDR2: LNHDA, SQIVND (reference sequence). This CDR3 region has 15 residues. The CDR3 is CASSTGDRGTYEQYF. In DNA form, the CDR3 reads TGTGCCAGTAGTACCGGGGACAGGGGGACTTACGAGCAGTACTTC.

With regard to this clone: One end of the junction varies from germline; a read error may be responsible. The chain carries TRBV24-1 and TRBJ2-1; D might be TRBD1 (6 bases). This CDR3 region has 13 residues. Looked up from germline, CDR1 is KGHDR and CDR2 is SFDVKD. The CDR3 DNA reads TGTGCCACCAGTGTTTTGGGGGCAGGTGAGCAGTTCTTC. It translates to CATSVLGAGEQFF.

This clone showed up just a few times. The chain recombines TRBV7-8 with TRBJ2-7, with D maybe TRBD1 (6 bases). With 8 bases removed from V and 3 bases from J, the gap between germline ends came to 11 bases. CDR1 and CDR2 (germline): SGHVS, FQNEAQ. This CDR3 contains 12 residues. CDR3 protein: CASGDTFYEQYF. CDR3 DNA: TGTGCCAGCGGGGACACCTTCTACGAGCAGTACTTC.

This chain links TRBV6-5 with TRBJ2-7; the D gene is possibly TRBD1 (6 bases). V lost 6 bases and J lost 2, with 8 bases in between. The CDR3 spans 12 residues. Germline V gives CDR1 MNHEY, CDR2 SVGAGI. CDR3 sequence: CASRRDTYEQYF. The CDR3 region has the DNA TGTGCCAGCAGAAGGGACACCTACGAGCAGTACTTC.